The rows below give T cell receptor beta chains drawn from one sample of a study of shared clonotypes between healthy human individuals. Sequencing was performed with immunoSEQ multiplex PCR; in TCRdb, only in-frame clones are kept and a portion is missing. Of roughly 1 million clones detected, 78% appear once; the ten largest clones hold approximately 0.5%. Sequenced input: memory CD4+ T cells from PBMCs. The receptors shown here come from a man between 18 and 29 years old in good health. Some clones in this sample may be carry-over from other donors' samples. CDR3s include the opening cysteine and the closing phenylalanine or tryptophan. The order of the fields is V gene, D gene, J gene, clone size, CDR3 DNA, CDR3 protein. The D gene is left open where the match is weak. Clone size is given for some rows only: seen once, a few or many times, or a class if the clone is expanded.

>TRBV27|TRBD2|TRBJ2-7|NA
TGTGCCACCGGGACTAGCGGGTACTCCTACGAGCAGTACTTC
CATGTSGYSYEQYF
>TRBV27|TRBD1|TRBJ1-2|NA
TGTGCCAGTAGCCCCCTGACAGGGGGCGCGAGGAATGGCTACACCTTC
CASSPLTGGARNGYTF
>TRBV15|NA|TRBJ1-4|once
TGTGCCACCAGCAGAGAACAGCTTAATGAAAAACTGTTTTTT
CATSREQLNEKLFF
>TRBV4-2|NA|TRBJ2-7|NA
TGTGCCAGCAGCCGAATCGGGGGGCAGGGGGCTTCCTACGAGCAGTACTTC
CASSRIGGQGASYEQYF
>TRBV10-3|NA|TRBJ1-5|NA
TGTGCCATCAGTGAGTCAGAGCTTACCAATCAGCCCCAGCATTTT
CAISESELTNQPQHF
>TRBV6-6|NA|TRBJ2-7|few
TGTGCCAGCAGTCCATCCCGATCTCGGGCCCAGCAGTACTTC
CASSPSRSRAQQYF
>TRBV7-2|TRBD2|TRBJ2-6|NA
TGTGCCAGCAGCTTGCGGGAGGCAGCCTCCTCCGGGGCCAACGTCCTGACTTTC
CASSLREAASSGANVLTF
>TRBV2|NA|TRBJ1-1|NA
TGTGCCAGCAGTGCGGACCTTGAAGCTTTCTTT
CASSADLEAFF
>TRBV25-1|TRBD1|TRBJ2-7|NA
TGTGCCAGCAGTCTGACAGGGGGCTTGAACGAGCAGTACTTC
CASSLTGGLNEQYF
>TRBV5-1|NA|TRBJ2-4|NA
TGCGCCAGCAGCTTTGGCAACGCCAAAAACATTCAGTACTTC
CASSFGNAKNIQYF
>TRBV5-6|TRBD1|TRBJ2-2|NA
TGTGCCAGCAGATTCGGGACAGCTAAGAACACCGGGGAGCTGTTTTTT
CASRFGTAKNTGELFF
>TRBV5-1|NA|TRBJ1-4|once
TGCGCCAGCAGCTTGGGCGGGGGAGAAAAACTGTTTTTT
CASSLGGGEKLFF
>TRBV11-3|TRBD2|TRBJ2-1|NA
TGTGCCAGCAGCTTAAGACTAGCGGGGGCAAATGAGCAGTTCTTC
CASSLRLAGANEQFF
>TRBV12-5|TRBD1|TRBJ2-3|NA
TGTGCTAGTGGACCGGGTACAGGGGGCAGGACAGATACGCAGTATTTT
CASGPGTGGRTDTQYF
>TRBV7-2|TRBD2|TRBJ2-3|NA
TGTGCCAGCAGCTTGGGACTAGGCACAGATACGCAGTATTTT
CASSLGLGTDTQYF
>TRBV10-1|NA|TRBJ2-3|NA
TGCGCCAGCAGTCCCCCCCGGACGGCAGATACGCAGTATTTT
CASSPPRTADTQYF
>TRBV19|TRBD2|TRBJ2-5|NA
TGTGCCAGTAGCCTACTAGCGGGGACCTTGGGGACCCAGTACTTC
CASSLLAGTLGTQYF
>TRBV6-6|NA|TRBJ1-4|NA
TGTGCCAGCAGCGTGGGTGAAAAACTGTTTTTT
CASSVGEKLFF
>TRBV18|NA|TRBJ2-1|NA
TGTGCCAGCTCTCCACTGGGTCCCCGGCTGGATGAGCAGTTCTTC
CASSPLGPRLDEQFF
>TRBV28|NA|TRBJ1-1|NA
TGTGCCAGCAGCTCTAGTCTACGGATGAACACTGAAGCTTTCTTT
CASSSSLRMNTEAFF
>TRBV28|NA|TRBJ1-2|NA
TGTGCCAGCAGTTCTACTTCGGCAGGGTTCTATGGCTACACCTTC
CASSSTSAGFYGYTF
>TRBV11-2|NA|TRBJ2-5|NA
TGTGCCAGCAGCCTCGGTGGGCCCCCCCAGTACTTC
CASSLGGPPQYF
>TRBV7-9|TRBD2|TRBJ2-1|NA
TGTGCCAGCAGCTCGGCGGGAGGGCCTAGTTCCTACAATGAGCAGTTCTTC
CASSSAGGPSSYNEQFF
>TRBV4-3|NA|TRBJ1-3|NA
TGCGCCAGCAGCCAGGGGCCGAGCTCTGGAAACACCATATATTTT
CASSQGPSSGNTIYF
>TRBV6-5|NA|TRBJ2-7|NA
TGTGCCAGCAGACGAGCAGGGACCTACGAGCAGTACTTC
CASRRAGTYEQYF
>TRBV28|NA|TRBJ1-1|NA
TGTGCCAGCAGTTTGGATAGGTCGGGCACTGAAGCTTTCTTT
CASSLDRSGTEAFF
>TRBV11-1|TRBD1|TRBJ2-7|NA
TGTGCCAGCAGCGTCCGGGACAGGGGCACCTACGAGCAGTACTTC
CASSVRDRGTYEQYF
>TRBV30|NA|TRBJ2-7|NA
TGTGCCTGGTGTTCACCGGGGGCTAGAAACGAGCAGTACTTC
CAWCSPGARNEQYF
>TRBV2|NA|TRBJ1-2|few
TGTGCCAGCAGTGAAAAGGACTATGGCTACACCTTC
CASSEKDYGYTF
>TRBV6-6|TRBD1|TRBJ1-1|NA
TGTGCCAGCAGCGGACAGGGGGCAGGCGACACTGAAGCTTTCTTT
CASSGQGAGDTEAFF
>TRBV4-2|TRBD1|TRBJ1-1|NA
TGTGCCAGCAGCCAAGTCCGCCTGGGACAGGGGAGGGCTGAAGCTTTCTTT
CASSQVRLGQGRAEAFF